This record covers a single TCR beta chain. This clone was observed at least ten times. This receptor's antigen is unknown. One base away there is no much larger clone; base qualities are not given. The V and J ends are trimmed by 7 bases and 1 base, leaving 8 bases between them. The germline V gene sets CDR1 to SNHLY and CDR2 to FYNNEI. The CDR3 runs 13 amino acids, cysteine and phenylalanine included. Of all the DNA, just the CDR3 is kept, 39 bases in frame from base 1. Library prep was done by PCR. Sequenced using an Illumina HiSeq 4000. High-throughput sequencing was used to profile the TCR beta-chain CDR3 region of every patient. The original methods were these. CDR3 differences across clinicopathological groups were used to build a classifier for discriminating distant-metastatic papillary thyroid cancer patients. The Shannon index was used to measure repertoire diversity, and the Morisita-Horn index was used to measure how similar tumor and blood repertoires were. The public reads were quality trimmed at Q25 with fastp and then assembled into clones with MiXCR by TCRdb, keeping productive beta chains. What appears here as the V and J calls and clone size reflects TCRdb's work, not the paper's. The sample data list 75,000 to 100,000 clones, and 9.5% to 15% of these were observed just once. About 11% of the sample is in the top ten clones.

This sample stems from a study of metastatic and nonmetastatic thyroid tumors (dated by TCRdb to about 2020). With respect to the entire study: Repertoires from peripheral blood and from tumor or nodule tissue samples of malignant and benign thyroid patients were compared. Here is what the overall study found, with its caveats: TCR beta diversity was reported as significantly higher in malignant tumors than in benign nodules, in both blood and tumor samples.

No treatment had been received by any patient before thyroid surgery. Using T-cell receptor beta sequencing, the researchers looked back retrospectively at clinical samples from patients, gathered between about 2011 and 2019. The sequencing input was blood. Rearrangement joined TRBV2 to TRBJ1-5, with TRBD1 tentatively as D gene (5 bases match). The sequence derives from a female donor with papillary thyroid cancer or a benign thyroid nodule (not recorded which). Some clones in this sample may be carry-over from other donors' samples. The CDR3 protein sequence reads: CASTGQSNQPQHF. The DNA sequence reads TGTGCCAGCACTGGACAAAGCAATCAGCCCCAGCATTTT.